Listed here are 31 T cell receptor beta chains from one sample, sequenced in a study of T cell changes during pregnancy in multiple sclerosis. Method: immunoSEQ multiplex PCR; TCRdb's copy keeps in-frame clones and lacks some. The sample has over 45,000 clones, approximately 92% seen once. Sequencing was performed on CD4+ T cells from peripheral blood mononuclear cells, taken in the second trimester of pregnancy. These TCRs come from a female donor in good health, enrolled as a control in a pregnancy study.

This clone was observed a handful of times. This chain uses TRBV6-5 with TRBJ2-1; 10 bases map to TRBD2. CDR3 length: 14 residues. Losses at the gene ends were 5 bases for V and 8 bases for J; bases not matched to a gene: 6. Germline assignment: CDR1 MNHEY and CDR2 SVGAGI. CDR3 region: CASSRSSGGYEQFF. DNA for the CDR3: TGTGCCAGCAGTCGCTCTAGCGGGGGATATGAGCAGTTCTTC.

V usage is TRBV29-1 and J usage is TRBJ2-2; TRBD2 aligns across 12 bases. Germline-derived CDR1 and CDR2 are SQVTM and ANQGSEA. Trimming removed 7 bases from V and 6 bases from J; junction bases left unmatched: 12. There are 16 residues in the CDR3. CDR3 amino acids: CSASSGGVSGAGELFF. The CDR3 nucleotides read TGCAGCGCCTCTAGCGGGGGGGTTTCTGGCGCCGGGGAGCTGTTTTTT.

This rearrangement joins TRBV19 to TRBJ1-2; possible D gene TRBD1, 5 bases. Germline assignment: CDR1 LNHDA and CDR2 SQIVND (reference sequence). V lost 1 base to trimming and J lost 5 bases, with 14 bases between them. This CDR3 spans 15 amino acids. The CDR3 is CASSIVRLKGYGYTF. DNA of the CDR3: TGTGCCAGTAGTATAGTCAGGCTAAAGGGGTATGGCTACACCTTC.

This clone was observed a single time. This chain uses TRBV2 with TRBJ2-7; 12 nucleotides line up with TRBD2. This CDR3 contains 14 residues. In germline, CDR1 is SNHLY, CDR2 FYNNEI. Germline trimming cut 6 bases from V and 6 bases from J; bases unmatched to any gene: 6. The CDR3 reads CASRRTSGGIEQYF. In nucleotides, the CDR3 is TGTGCCAGCAGACGCACTAGCGGGGGGATCGAGCAGTACTTC.

This chain uses TRBV2 with TRBJ1-1; TRBD1 agrees at 9 bases. Germline V gene lookup returns CDR1 SNHLY and CDR2 FYNNEI. V shed 4 bases, J shed 3 bases, and the junction held 6 bases outside the gene matches. The CDR3 consists of 15 residues. The chain's CDR3 is CASSVGTGFHTEAFF. The CDR3 nucleotides read TGTGCCAGCAGTGTCGGGACAGGGTTTCACACTGAAGCTTTCTTT.

The chain recombines TRBV9 with TRBJ2-7; 8 bases match TRBD2. The CDR3 has 15 amino acids. Trimming cost V 0 bases and J 7 bases; bases outside gene matches: 9. Germline-derived CDR1 and CDR2 are SGDLS and YYNGEE. The CDR3 DNA sequence: TGTGCCAGCAGCGTAGGCTTGCGGGAGGCGAAGGAGCAGTACTTC. This sequence encodes CASSVGLREAKEQYF.

This chain joins TRBV30 and TRBJ2-6; D call uncertain. The CDR3 contains 13 residues. Trimming took off 2 bases at V and 3 bases at J, with 5 bases between the two ends. CDR1 GTSNPN and CDR2 SVGIG come from the germline V gene (reference sequence). CDR3 bases: TGTGCCTGGAGTCATTTTGGGGCCAACGTCCTGACTTTC. Translating it yields CAWSHFGANVLTF.

The chain combines TRBV9 with TRBJ2-1; 10 bases line up with TRBD2. V gave up 4 bases and J gave up 4 bases; unmatched junction bases: 2. Germline CDR1 reads SGDLS; CDR2 reads YYNGEE. The CDR3 runs 14 residues. The CDR3 is CASSSSGSYNEQFF. The CDR3 DNA sequence: TGTGCCAGCAGCTCTAGCGGGAGTTACAATGAGCAGTTCTTC.

The chain is built from TRBV5-1 and TRBJ2-1; D may be TRBD2 (5 bases). CDR1 and CDR2 (germline): SGHRS, YFSETQ. The CDR3 spans 16 residues. The V end lost 3 bases, the J end lost 8 bases, and 21 bases lay between the germline ends. The CDR3 reads CASSYRSGGTIDEQFF. DNA of the CDR3: TGCGCCAGCAGCTATCGCTCCGGAGGTACAATCGATGAGCAGTTCTTC.

The chain employs TRBV28 and TRBJ2-5, with 7 bases lining up with TRBD1. This CDR3 comprises 16 residues. Losses at the gene ends were 3 bases for V and 1 base for J; bases not matched to a gene: 8. CDR1 and CDR2 from the germline V gene are MDHEN and SYDVKM. The CDR3 reads CASSFNRGPVQETQYF. CDR3 coding DNA: TGTGCCAGCAGTTTTAACAGGGGCCCAGTCCAAGAGACCCAGTACTTC. The full variable domain, its missing parts supplied by reference TRBV28 and TRBJ2-5, is DVKVTQSSRYLVKRTGEKVFLECVQDMDHENMFWYRQDPGLGLRLIYFSYDVKMKEKGDIPEGYSVSREKKERFSLILESASTNQTSMYLCASSFNRGPVQETQYFGPGTRLLVL.

This chain links TRBV28 with TRBJ1-2; tentative D call: TRBD1 (5 bases). V was cut by 6 bases and J by 2 bases, with 7 bases left in between. There are 12 residues in the CDR3. Germline values: CDR1 MDHEN, CDR2 SYDVKM. The CDR3 is CASRSGNYGYTF. As DNA, the CDR3 is TGTGCCAGCAGGTCAGGGAACTATGGCTACACCTTC.

The chain uses TRBV28 and TRBJ1-3; 7 bases map to TRBD1. The CDR3 spans 15 residues. V was clipped by 5 bases and J by 0 bases; unmatched bases: 4. Germline lookup yields CDR1 MDHEN and CDR2 SYDVKM. This CDR3 is CASSQWDSSGNTIYF. The CDR3, as DNA: TGTGCCAGCAGTCAATGGGACAGCTCTGGAAACACCATATATTTT.

The J gene is TRBJ2-7, the V gene TRBV10-2, with 8 bases identical to TRBD1. The V segment lost 0 bases and the J segment 5 bases; nucleotides outside the gene matches: 3. Germline CDR1 and CDR2: WSHSY and SAAADI. This CDR3 has 14 amino acids. The CDR3 nucleotides read TGCGCCAGCAGTGAGTCCGGACAGGGCGACGAGCAGTACTTC. This codes for CASSESGQGDEQYF.

This clone appeared a single time. The genes are TRBV7-8 and TRBJ2-3, with 7 bases that match TRBD1. CDR1 and CDR2 (germline): SGHVS, FQNEAQ. J was trimmed by 2 bases and V by 5 bases; bases with no gene match: 7. The CDR3 sequence is 15 residues long. The CDR3 loop is CASSQRQGPTDTQYF. The CDR3 DNA follows: TGTGCCAGCAGCCAGAGACAGGGCCCCACAGATACGCAGTATTTT.

V usage is TRBV6-5 and J usage is TRBJ2-2, with TRBD2 matching over 7 bases. J was trimmed by 1 base and V by 2 bases; bases with no gene match: 4. CDR3 length: 16 amino acids. Germline CDR1 reads MNHEY; CDR2 reads SVGAGI. This CDR3 reads CASSYSAGVNTGELFF. Written as DNA, the CDR3 is TGTGCCAGCAGTTACAGCGCGGGGGTGAACACCGGGGAGCTGTTTTTT.

The chain is built from TRBV28 and TRBJ1-2; no clear D gene. From germline, CDR1 is MDHEN and CDR2 SYDVKM. This CDR3 has 15 amino acids. V shed 3 bases and J shed 5 bases, with 16 bases lying between them. The CDR3 loop reads CASSFAGTRPYGYTF. As DNA, the CDR3 is TGTGCCAGCAGTTTCGCGGGCACCCGTCCTTATGGCTACACCTTC.

The rearrangement uses TRBV19 and TRBJ2-3; D might be TRBD2 (6 bases). Trimming removed 5 bases from V and 3 bases from J, with 15 bases in between. The CDR3 is 15 residues long. CDR1 and CDR2 (germline): LNHDA, SQIVND (reference sequence). This CDR3 reads CASSGGRGQTDTQYF. In nucleotides, the CDR3 is TGTGCCAGTAGTGGGGGGAGAGGGCAGACAGATACGCAGTATTTT.

V usage is TRBV18 and J usage is TRBJ2-3, with no clear D. With 1 base removed from V and 4 bases from J, the gap between germline ends came to 12 bases. This CDR3 has 15 residues. Germline CDR1 and CDR2: KGHSH and LQKENI. CDR3 in DNA: TGTGCCAGCTCACCACGAAACAGTGCCGCAGATACGCAGTATTTT. Protein product: CASSPRNSAADTQYF.

The chain joins TRBV9 to TRBJ2-2, with 8 bases fitting TRBD1. Looked up from germline, CDR1 is SGDLS and CDR2 is YYNGEE. The V gene end was trimmed by 6 bases and the J gene end by 2 bases; junction bases not matched to a gene: 6. The CDR3 extends over 15 amino acids. CDR3 loop: CASNKGQGNTGELFF. DNA for the CDR3: TGTGCCAGCAATAAAGGACAGGGAAACACCGGGGAGCTGTTTTTT.

The chain carries TRBV30 and TRBJ1-6, with 7 nucleotides matching TRBD1. With 1 base clipped from V and 7 bases from J, the junction kept 4 bases outside the gene matches. The length of the CDR3 is 14 residues. Germline V gives CDR1 GTSNPN, CDR2 SVGIG (reference sequence). The CDR3 is CAWSGGTVNSPLHF. The CDR3 bases are TGTGCCTGGAGTGGCGGGACAGTAAATTCACCCCTCCACTTT.

This sequence joins TRBV5-1 and TRBJ1-4, with D maybe TRBD1 (6 bases). The CDR3 totals 15 residues. The V gene's germline CDR1 is SGHRS and CDR2 YFSETQ. Between the trimmed V and J ends, which lost 0 bases and 7 bases, there was a span of 13 bases. CDR3 sequence (DNA): TGCGCCAGCAGCTTGGCTTCAGGGGCGGGTGAAAAACTGTTTTTT. Translation: CASSLASGAGEKLFF.

The rearrangement joins TRBV14 to TRBJ2-7; 11 nucleotides match TRBD2. The J segment lost 3 bases and the V segment lost 4 bases, leaving 8 bases of the junction unmatched. CDR3 size: 16 residues. Per germline, CDR1 SGHDN and CDR2 FVKESK. For the CDR3, the DNA is TGTGCCAGCAGCCCGCTGACTAGCGGGACCTTCTACGAGCAGTACTTC. Protein product: CASSPLTSGTFYEQYF.

V and J are TRBV6-5 and TRBJ1-4; 7 bases agree with TRBD1. The CDR3 spans 15 residues. V shed 2 bases and J 5 bases; nucleotides not matched to a gene: 5. From germline, CDR1 is MNHEY and CDR2 SVGAGI. CDR3 nucleotide sequence: TGTGCCAGCAGTTACGGACAGGCGGGAAATGAAAAACTGTTTTTT. This encodes CASSYGQAGNEKLFF.

CDR3 DNA sequence: TGTGCCAGCAGCTTAGATATGGGGACAGAGACCTTGATCGTTGGCACTGAAGCTTTCTTT. Residues: CASSLDMGTETLIVGTEAFF. The chain has TRBV11-2 and TRBJ1-1, with TRBD1 matching over 7 bases. From germline, CDR1 is SGHAT and CDR2 FQNNGV. Trimming at V came to 0 bases and at J to 4 bases, leaving 20 bases not matched to a gene. This CDR3 spans 20 amino acids.

The chain links TRBV5-1 to TRBJ2-3; a weak D match, TRBD2 (5 bases). The CDR3 sequence is 15 residues long. In germline, CDR1 is SGHRS, CDR2 YFSETQ. V lost 7 bases, J lost 2 bases, and 17 bases lay in between. The CDR3 DNA reads TGCGCCAGCGGTGTTGCGGGTCACAACACAGATACGCAGTATTTT. Amino acids: CASGVAGHNTDTQYF.

This chain connects TRBV19 to TRBJ2-1; TRBD2 aligns across 10 bases. Looked up from germline, CDR1 is LNHDA and CDR2 is SQIVND (reference sequence). CDR3 length equals 15 residues. J lost 5 bases, V lost 8 bases, and 9 bases had no gene match. The chain's CDR3 is CASYASGSFNNEQFF. DNA for the CDR3: TGTGCCAGTTATGCTAGCGGGAGTTTCAACAATGAGCAGTTCTTC.

This clone has just one count. V gene TRBV11-3 combines with J gene TRBJ2-1, with TRBD2 as a possible D gene (5 bases). This CDR3 comprises 15 residues. Deletions cut 4 bases from V and 7 bases from J, with 17 bases between. CDR1 and CDR2 from the germline V gene are SGHNT and YENEEA. The CDR3 loop is CASSSGGADGNEQFF. DNA for the CDR3: TGTGCCAGCAGCTCCGGAGGAGCGGACGGGAATGAGCAGTTCTTC.

The J gene is TRBJ2-7, the V gene TRBV7-2; perhaps TRBD2 as D (6 bases). This CDR3 contains 16 residues. The V and J ends lost 5 bases and 1 base respectively, with 18 bases between them. Germline V gene sequence: CDR1 SGHTA, CDR2 FQGNSA. This CDR3 reads CASSPRGFGSSYEQYF. In nucleotides, the CDR3 is TGTGCCAGCAGCCCGAGGGGATTCGGGAGTTCCTACGAGCAGTACTTC. The whole variable domain, filled in from reference TRBV7-2 and TRBJ2-7, reads GAGVSQSPSNKVTEKGKDVELRCDPISGHTALYWYRQSLGQGLEFLIYFQGNSAPDKSGLPSDRFSAERTGGSVSTLTIQRTQQEDSAVYLCASSPRGFGSSYEQYFGPGTRLTVT.

The rearrangement joins TRBV6-5 to TRBJ1-5; D may be TRBD1 (5 bases). CDR3 length: 14 residues. Trimming took off 9 bases at V and 0 bases at J, with 12 bases between the two ends. CDR1 is MNHEY and CDR2 is SVGAGI in the germline V gene. The DNA for the CDR3 is TGTGCCAGTACCCGGGGGGGTAGCAATCAGCCCCAGCATTTT. Translation gives CASTRGGSNQPQHF.

The chain carries TRBV18 and TRBJ1-1; D may be TRBD1 (6 bases). CDR1 and CDR2 (germline): KGHSH, LQKENI. V lost 3 bases and J 1 base, leaving 9 bases between the germline ends. This CDR3 contains 14 residues. The CDR3 region is CASSPGRGNTEAFF. The DNA for the CDR3 is TGTGCCAGCTCACCGGGCAGGGGGAACACTGAAGCTTTCTTT.

The V gene is TRBV25-1, the J gene TRBJ1-4; D is uncertain. CDR1 MGHDK and CDR2 SYGVNS come from the germline V gene. The CDR3 consists of 14 residues. Trimming pared 3 bases from V and 8 bases from J, leaving 13 bases between. In DNA, the CDR3 is TGTGCCAGCAGTGATAGGTGGGGAGAGGAAAAACTGTTTTTT. Its protein product is CASSDRWGEEKLFF.